The next 19 T cell receptor beta chains were all read from a single sample in a study of blood T cell repertoires in COVID-19. Only in-frame clones appear in the TCRdb table, and some are missing; sequencing was by immunoSEQ multiplex PCR. The sample contains more than 150,000 clones, roughly four fifths of which appear only once. The sample was peripheral blood. These receptors came from a human donor in a cohort sampled during active COVID-19.

The J gene is TRBJ1-4, the V gene TRBV7-8; a weak D match, TRBD1 (5 bases). The CDR3 has 15 residues. Germline loops: CDR1 SGHVS, CDR2 FQNEAQ. V lost 5 bases and J 0 bases, leaving 10 bases between the germline ends. The CDR3 DNA is TGTGCCAGCAGCCCCTACAGGTCAACTAATGAAAAACTGTTTTTT. Protein sequence: CASSPYRSTNEKLFF. Using reference TRBV7-8 and TRBJ1-4 for the parts outside the CDR3, the full variable domain is GAGVSQSPRYKVAKRGQDVALRCDPISGHVSLFWYQQALGQGPEFLTYFQNEAQLDKSGLPSDRFFAERPEGSVSTLKIQRTQQEDSAVYLCASSPYRSTNEKLFFGSGTQLSVL.

The chain has TRBV19 and TRBJ2-1; D possibly corresponds to TRBD1 (5 bases). V shed 7 bases and J shed 7 bases, with 11 bases lying between them. The CDR3 runs to 12 residues. Per germline, CDR1 LNHDA and CDR2 SQIVND (reference sequence). CDR3 in amino acids: CASNKGLNEQFF. CDR3 nucleotide sequence: TGTGCCAGTAATAAGGGGCTGAATGAGCAGTTCTTC.

V is TRBV19 and J is TRBJ2-1, with unresolved D. The V gene lost 7 bases and the J gene lost 2 bases, with 12 bases spanning the gap. The germline gives CDR1 LNHDA, CDR2 SQIVND (reference sequence). The CDR3 consists of 14 residues. The CDR3 DNA follows: TGTGCCAGTAAGGAACACAGCCCCTACAATGAGCAGTTCTTC. It is translated as CASKEHSPYNEQFF.

The J gene is TRBJ1-4, the V gene TRBV7-8, with a tentative D call TRBD1 (6 bases). Per germline, CDR1 SGHVS and CDR2 FQNEAQ. This CDR3 is 14 amino acids long. The V and J ends lost 8 bases and 0 bases respectively, with 10 bases between them. CDR3 DNA sequence: TGTGCCAGCGGACAGTTGTCAACTAATGAAAAACTGTTTTTT. Its protein is CASGQLSTNEKLFF. The full variable domain, with the rest looked up from reference TRBV7-8 and TRBJ1-4, is GAGVSQSPRYKVAKRGQDVALRCDPISGHVSLFWYQQALGQGPEFLTYFQNEAQLDKSGLPSDRFFAERPEGSVSTLKIQRTQQEDSAVYLCASGQLSTNEKLFFGSGTQLSVL.

Points on this clone: Other nucleotide sequences in the sample specify the same CDR3. CDR3 DNA sequence: TGCGCCAGTTCGACAGGGGGCGATTCACCCCTCCACTTT. Its protein product is CASSTGGDSPLHF. The chain carries TRBV5-1 and TRBJ1-6, with 10 bases aligning to TRBD1. The CDR3 is 13 amino acids. CDR1 and CDR2 from the germline V gene are SGHRS and YFSETQ. V was pared by 8 bases and J by 8 bases, with 4 bases of the junction left unmatched.

The chain recombines TRBV6-5 with TRBJ2-1; D is unresolved. The V gene lost 6 bases and the J gene lost 6 bases, with 3 bases spanning the gap. This CDR3 region has 10 residues. Germline lookup yields CDR1 MNHEY and CDR2 SVGAGI. For the CDR3, the DNA is TGTGCCAGCAGCTTCAATGAGCAGTTCTTC. It codes for CASSFNEQFF.

The chain uses TRBV18 and TRBJ1-5, with D possibly being TRBD1 (5 bases). Germline V lookup: CDR1 KGHSH, CDR2 LQKENI. The V end was cut by 5 bases, the J end by 6 bases, with 23 bases between. The CDR3 is made up of 17 amino acids. CDR3 DNA sequence: TGTGCCAGCTCATCACGACAGTCTCAAGTCAACGGTCAGCCCCAGCATTTT. Residues: CASSSRQSQVNGQPQHF.

The genes are TRBV7-9 and TRBJ2-1; 8 bases map to TRBD1. CDR3 size: 16 residues. The V and J ends lost 3 bases and 3 bases, in that order; junction bases with no gene match: 7. Germline V gene lookup returns CDR1 SEHNR and CDR2 FQNEAQ (reference sequence). The CDR3 loop is CASSLEQGGYYNEQFF. The CDR3 DNA sequence: TGTGCCAGCAGCTTGGAACAGGGGGGATACTACAATGAGCAGTTCTTC.

The V and J genes are TRBV28 and TRBJ1-6; perhaps TRBD1 as D (5 bases). From germline, CDR1 is MDHEN and CDR2 SYDVKM. This CDR3 region has 17 residues. V was shortened by 6 bases and J by 1 base, with 16 bases between the two germline ends. CDR3 sequence reads: CASSPSGEGSYNSPLHF. CDR3 DNA sequence: TGTGCCAGCAGCCCTTCGGGGGAGGGGTCCTATAATTCACCCCTCCACTTT.

The chain links TRBV7-6 to TRBJ2-1; D possibly corresponds to TRBD1 (5 bases). The CDR3 consists of 16 residues. Per germline, CDR1 SGHVS and CDR2 FNYEAQ. V was pared by 1 base and J by 7 bases, with 17 bases between. CDR3 bases: TGTGCCAGCAGCTTAGTGGTGGGGCGAGGAGAAAATGAGCAGTTCTTC. Its protein product is CASSLVVGRGENEQFF. Supplemented by reference TRBV7-6 and TRBJ2-1, the full variable domain reads GAGVSQSPRYKVTKRGQDVALRCDPISGHVSLYWYRQALGQGPEFLTYFNYEAQQDKSGLPNDRFSAERPEGSISTLTIQRTEQRDSAMYRCASSLVVGRGENEQFFGPGTRLTVL.

This chain links TRBV10-2 with TRBJ1-5; no firm D call. Germline values: CDR1 WSHSY, CDR2 SAAADI. The CDR3 length is 16 residues. The germline V and J ends were trimmed by 1 base and 2 bases, with 12 bases remaining between them. The CDR3 spells CASSEFVSPGNQPQHF. The CDR3 bases are TGCGCCAGCAGTGAGTTTGTCTCCCCGGGCAATCAGCCCCAGCATTTT.

The chain employs TRBV3-1 (or the pseudogene TRBV3-2) and TRBJ2-5; D not resolved. From germline, CDR1 is LGHDT and CDR2 YNNKEL (reference sequence). The length of the CDR3 is 13 residues. V was trimmed by 4 bases and J by 0 bases, leaving 6 bases between them. The CDR3 is CASSPLYQETQYF. In DNA form, the CDR3 reads TGTGCCAGCAGCCCTCTGTACCAAGAGACCCAGTACTTC.

The chain recombines TRBV19 with TRBJ2-5; 7 nucleotides line up with TRBD1. This CDR3 region has 16 residues. V gave up 5 bases and J gave up 1 base; unmatched junction bases: 10. Germline assignment: CDR1 LNHDA and CDR2 SQIVND (reference sequence). The CDR3 DNA sequence: TGTGCCAGTAGTTATAACCGGGACAGCAGCCAAGAGACCCAGTACTTC. Translating it yields CASSYNRDSSQETQYF. Combining the CDR3 with reference TRBV19 and TRBJ2-5 gives the whole variable domain DGGITQSPKYLFRKEGQNVTLSCEQNLNHDAMYWYRQDPGQGLRLIYYSQIVNDFQKGDIAEGYSVSREKKESFPLTVTSAQKNPTAFYLCASSYNRDSSQETQYFGPGTRLLVL.

This chain joins TRBV5-1 and TRBJ1-2; perhaps TRBD1 as D (5 bases). This CDR3 spans 14 amino acids. The germline gives CDR1 SGHRS, CDR2 YFSETQ. V shed 1 base and J shed 6 bases, with 13 bases lying between them. The chain's CDR3 is CASSLNTDSDGYTF. The CDR3 DNA reads as TGCGCCAGCAGCTTGAATACCGACAGTGATGGCTACACCTTC.

The chain joins TRBV2 to TRBJ1-5; D not certain. CDR1 is SNHLY and CDR2 is FYNNEI in the germline V gene. The CDR3 is 12 amino acids. The germline V and J ends were trimmed by 5 bases and 4 bases, with 6 bases remaining between them. Here the CDR3 DNA reads TGTGCCAGCAGTCTACAGAATCAGCCCCAGCATTTT. Its translation is CASSLQNQPQHF.

The chain links TRBV9 to TRBJ2-2; the match to TRBD2 covers 12 bases. Trimming removed 4 bases from V and 5 bases from J; junction bases left unmatched: 3. This CDR3 region has 15 residues. Germline V gives CDR1 SGDLS, CDR2 YYNGEE. CDR3 DNA sequence: TGTGCCAGCAGCTTTCTAGCGGGGGGGACCGGGGAGCTGTTTTTT. Amino acids: CASSFLAGGTGELFF. Full variable domain (missing parts from reference TRBV9 and TRBJ2-2): DSGVTQTPKHLITATGQRVTLRCSPRSGDLSVYWYQQSLDQGLQFLIQYYNGEERAKGNILERFSAQQFPDLHSELNLSSLELGDSALYFCASSFLAGGTGELFFGEGSRLTVL.

The J gene is TRBJ1-1, the V gene TRBV7-6; 8 positions agree with TRBD1. CDR1 and CDR2 (germline): SGHVS, FNYEAQ. V lost 5 bases to trimming and J lost 3 bases; unmatched junction nucleotides: 8. The CDR3 is made up of 15 amino acids. For the CDR3, the DNA is TGTGCCAGCAGCGGTCGGACAGGGTGGGACACTGAAGCTTTCTTT. It codes for CASSGRTGWDTEAFF.

This sequence joins TRBV12-5 and TRBJ2-2; D may be TRBD1 (6 bases). The CDR3 consists of 13 residues. CDR1 and CDR2 from the germline V gene are LGHNT and FRNRAP. V gave up 2 bases and J gave up 6 bases, with 7 bases separating them. The DNA of the CDR3 is TGTGCTAGTGGTTTGAAGGGGGCCGGGGAGCTGTTTTTT. It is translated as CASGLKGAGELFF.

This sequence joins TRBV14 and TRBJ2-3; TRBD2 is a possible D gene (6 bases). Germline CDR1 SGHDN, CDR2 FVKESK. V was trimmed by 2 bases and J by 6 bases, leaving 24 bases between them. This CDR3 is built from 18 residues. CDR3: CASSQLPFPASEGDTQYF. Written as DNA, the CDR3 is TGTGCCAGCAGCCAATTACCCTTTCCCGCTAGCGAGGGGGATACGCAGTATTTT.